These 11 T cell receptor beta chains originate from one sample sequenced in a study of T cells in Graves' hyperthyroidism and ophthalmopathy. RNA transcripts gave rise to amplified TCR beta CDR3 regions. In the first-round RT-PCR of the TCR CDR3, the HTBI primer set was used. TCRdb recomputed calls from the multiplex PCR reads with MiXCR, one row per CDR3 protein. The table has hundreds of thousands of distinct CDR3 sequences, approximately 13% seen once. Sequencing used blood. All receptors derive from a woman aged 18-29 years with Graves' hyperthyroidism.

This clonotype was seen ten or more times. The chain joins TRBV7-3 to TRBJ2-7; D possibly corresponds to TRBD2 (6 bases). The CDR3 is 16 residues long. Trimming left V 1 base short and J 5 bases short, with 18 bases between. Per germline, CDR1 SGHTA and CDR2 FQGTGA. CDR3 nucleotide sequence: TGTGCCAGCAGCTTAATGTCTCGTTCCGGGAGCCACGAGCAGTACTTC. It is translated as CASSLMSRSGSHEQYF.

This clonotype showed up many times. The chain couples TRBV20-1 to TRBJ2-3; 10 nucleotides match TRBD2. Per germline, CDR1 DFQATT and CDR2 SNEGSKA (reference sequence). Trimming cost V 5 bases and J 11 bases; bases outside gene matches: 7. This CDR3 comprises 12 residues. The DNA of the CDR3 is TGCAGTGCTGGCACTAGCGGGATGGGGCAGTATTTT. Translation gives CSAGTSGMGQYF.

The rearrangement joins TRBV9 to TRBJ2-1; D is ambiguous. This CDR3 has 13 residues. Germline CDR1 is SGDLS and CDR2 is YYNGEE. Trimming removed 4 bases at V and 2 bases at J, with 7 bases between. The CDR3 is CASSKDTYNEQFF. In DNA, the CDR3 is TGTGCCAGCAGCAAAGACACCTACAATGAGCAGTTCTTC.

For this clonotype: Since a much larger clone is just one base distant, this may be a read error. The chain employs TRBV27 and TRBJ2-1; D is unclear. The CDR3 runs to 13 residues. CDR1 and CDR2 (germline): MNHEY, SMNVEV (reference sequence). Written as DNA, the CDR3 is TGTGCCTGCAGTTTGGGATCTTTAAATGAGCAGTTCTTC. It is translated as CACSLGSLNEQFF.

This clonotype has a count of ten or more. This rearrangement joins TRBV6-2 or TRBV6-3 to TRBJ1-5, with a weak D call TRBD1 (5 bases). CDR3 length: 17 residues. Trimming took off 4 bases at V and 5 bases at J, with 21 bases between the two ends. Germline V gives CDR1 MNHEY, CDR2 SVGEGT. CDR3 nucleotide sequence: TGTGCCAGCAGTTGGGACCCCGGGAGATTGGCGGATCAGCCCCAGCATTTT. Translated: CASSWDPGRLADQPQHF.

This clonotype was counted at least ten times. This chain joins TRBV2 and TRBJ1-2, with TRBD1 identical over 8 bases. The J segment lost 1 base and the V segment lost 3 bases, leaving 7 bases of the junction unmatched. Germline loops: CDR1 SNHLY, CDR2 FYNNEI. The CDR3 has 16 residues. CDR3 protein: CASSDFRGRVNYGYTF. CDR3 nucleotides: TGTGCCAGCAGTGATTTCAGGGGGCGCGTTAACTATGGCTACACCTTC.

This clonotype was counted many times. The CDR3 nucleotides are TGTGCCAGCAGTTTGGGAGCAGGCCCAGGGGCCCAGTACTTC. Translation gives CASSLGAGPGAQYF. The V and J genes are TRBV28 and TRBJ2-5; weak D call: TRBD1 (6 bases). This CDR3 is 14 amino acids long. Trimming shortened V by 3 bases and J by 9 bases, and 17 bases separated the two germline ends. Per germline, CDR1 MDHEN and CDR2 SYDVKM.

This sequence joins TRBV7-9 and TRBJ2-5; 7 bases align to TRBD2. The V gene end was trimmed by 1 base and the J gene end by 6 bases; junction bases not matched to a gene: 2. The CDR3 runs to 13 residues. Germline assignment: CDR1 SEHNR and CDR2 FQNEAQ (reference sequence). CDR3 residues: CASSLDGRQTQYF. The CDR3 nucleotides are TGTGCCAGCAGCTTAGACGGGAGGCAGACCCAGTACTTC.

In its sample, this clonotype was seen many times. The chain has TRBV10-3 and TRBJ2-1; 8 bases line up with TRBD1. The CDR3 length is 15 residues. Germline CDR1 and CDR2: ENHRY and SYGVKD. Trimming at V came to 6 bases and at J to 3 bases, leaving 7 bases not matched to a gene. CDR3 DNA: TGTGCCATCAGCGCGACAGGGGACCTCTACAATGAGCAGTTCTTC. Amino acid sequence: CAISATGDLYNEQFF.

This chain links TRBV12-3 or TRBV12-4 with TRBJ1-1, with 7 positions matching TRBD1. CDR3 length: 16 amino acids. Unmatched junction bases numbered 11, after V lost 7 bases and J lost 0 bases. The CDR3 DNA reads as TGTGCCAGCACCTTTTGGGGGACAGTCGTGAACACTGAAGCTTTCTTT. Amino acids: CASTFWGTVVNTEAFF.

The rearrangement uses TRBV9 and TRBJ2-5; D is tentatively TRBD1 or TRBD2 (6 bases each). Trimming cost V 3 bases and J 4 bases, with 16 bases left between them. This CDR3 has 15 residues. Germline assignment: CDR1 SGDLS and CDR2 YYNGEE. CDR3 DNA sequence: TGTGCCAGCAGCGAAGCAGGGGACTCCGGAGAGACCCAGTACTTC. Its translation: CASSEAGDSGETQYF.